Listed below are T cell receptor beta chains from one sample, sequenced in a study of shared clonotypes between healthy human individuals. The assay was immunoSEQ multiplex PCR, and TCRdb's table has in-frame clones only and misses some. Of 2 million to 3 million clones in the sample, approximately 93% were seen once. Sequencing was carried out using naive CD4+ T cells from PBMCs. These receptors all stem from a man between 18 and 29 years old in good health. Some clones in this sample may be carry-over from other donors' samples. Each CDR3 is given with its conserved first and last residue. D genes are given only for firm matches. A clone size is listed for some rows: how often the clone was seen (once, few, many), or a class if it is expanded.

TRBV6-5	.	.	TRBJ2-3	TGTGCCAGCAGTTACTCGGGGAGCGGGTGGGCAGATACGCAGTATTTT	CASSYSGSGWADTQYF
TRBV11-3	.	.	TRBJ1-1	TGTGCCAGCAGCTTACATGGGCCGAACACTGAAGCTTTCTTT	CASSLHGPNTEAFF
TRBV5-8	.	.	TRBJ2-4	TGTGCCAGCAGCCGGGTACTAGCCAAAAACATTCAGTACTTC	CASSRVLAKNIQYF
TRBV7-8	.	.	TRBJ2-1	TGTGCCAGCAGCTTAGTCCCGGGACAATACAATGAGCAGTTCTTC	CASSLVPGQYNEQFF
TRBV19	.	TRBD2	TRBJ2-2	TGTGCCAGTAGTACGCGGACTAGATTGGTCGCCGGGGAGCTGTTTTTT	CASSTRTRLVAGELFF
TRBV27	.	TRBD2	TRBJ2-1	TGTGCCAGTGGACTAGCGGGAGGGTATGAGCAGTTCTTC	CASGLAGGYEQFF
TRBV5-1	.	TRBD2	TRBJ2-2	TGCGCCAGCAGCCTGGGACTAGCGGGAGGAGGCACCGGGGAGCTGTTTTTT	CASSLGLAGGGTGELFF
TRBV5-1	.	TRBD2	TRBJ2-5	TGCGCCAGCAGCTTGAGTTTAGCGGGAGTAGCAGAGACCCAGTACTTC	CASSLSLAGVAETQYF
TRBV15	.	.	TRBJ2-5	TGTGCCACCAGCAGAGGGGTTCGGGCAGGGTCAGAGACCCAGTACTTC	CATSRGVRAGSETQYF
TRBV28	.	.	TRBJ1-5	TGTGCCAGCAGCTCCACAGGGAGTCGTCAGCCCCAGCATTTT	CASSSTGSRQPQHF
TRBV9	.	.	TRBJ2-1	TGTGCCAGCAGCGTACAGGGGCACTACAATGAGCAGTTCTTC	CASSVQGHYNEQFF
TRBV30	.	.	TRBJ1-5	TGTGCCTGGAGTGCAGGACAGAATCAGCCCCAGCATTTT	CAWSAGQNQPQHF
TRBV30	.	.	TRBJ1-4	TGTGCCTGGAGTGTCGGATTTCCTAATGAAAAACTGTTTTTT	CAWSVGFPNEKLFF
TRBV11-3	.	.	TRBJ2-3	TGTGCCAGCAGCTTAGATCATGACGCTCAATTCAGCACAGATACGCAGTATTTT	CASSLDHDAQFSTDTQYF
TRBV5-1	.	TRBD1	TRBJ1-2	TGCGCCAGCAGCTTGGGACAGGGGGATGGTGGTGGCTACACCTTC	CASSLGQGDGGGYTF
TRBV6-1	.	.	TRBJ1-3	TGTGCCAGCAGTGGAGGCTCTGGAAACACCATATATTTT	CASSGGSGNTIYF
TRBV7-9	.	.	TRBJ2-5	TGTGCCAGCAGCCAAAGTCAGGGCTGGGGCAACCAAGAGACCCAGTACTTC	CASSQSQGWGNQETQYF
TRBV2	.	.	TRBJ1-5	TGTGCCAGCAGTGAAAGGGCTAGCAATCAGCCCCAGCATTTT	CASSERASNQPQHF
TRBV7-2	.	.	TRBJ2-7	TGTGCCAGCAGCCCCCGGACGGAACCCTACGAGCAGTACTTC	CASSPRTEPYEQYF
TRBV5-1	.	TRBD1	TRBJ1-1	TGCGCCAGCAGCCTCCCGGACAGGGGAAAGACTGAAGCTTTCTTT	CASSLPDRGKTEAFF
TRBV4-1	.	.	TRBJ2-7	TGCGCCAGCAGCCAAGAAGGAGGTCAGTCCTACGAGCAGTACTTC	CASSQEGGQSYEQYF
TRBV18	.	.	TRBJ2-6	TGTGCCAGCTCACCGATAGTGGGGGCCAACGTCCTGACTTTC	CASSPIVGANVLTF
TRBV28	.	.	TRBJ2-5	TGTGCCAGCAGTTTAATCACAGAGACCCAGTACTTC	CASSLITETQYF
TRBV28	.	.	TRBJ2-2	TGTGCCTGCTCTCGACGCACGAACACCGGGGAGCTGTTTTTT	CACSRRTNTGELFF
TRBV7-9	.	.	TRBJ2-7	TGTGCCAGCAGCTTATCCAACTACGAGCAGTACTTC	CASSLSNYEQYF
TRBV18	.	TRBD1	TRBJ1-2	TGTGCCAGCTCACCGGGACAGGGGGAGAAGGTTGGCTACACCTTC	CASSPGQGEKVGYTF
TRBV18	.	TRBD1	TRBJ2-5	TGTGCCAGCTCACCACGCCGGGACAGAGAAGAGACCCAGTACTTC	CASSPRRDREETQYF
TRBV18	.	.	TRBJ1-1	TGTGCCAGCTCACCGGTCGGACAGAGTTCGACTGAAGCTTTCTTT	CASSPVGQSSTEAFF
TRBV11-2	.	.	TRBJ2-1	TGTGCCAGCAGCTCCTATCTGGGGGGAAGCTCCTACAATGAGCAGTTCTTC	CASSSYLGGSSYNEQFF
TRBV21-1	.	.	TRBJ2-7	TGTGCCAGCAGCAATCCCACTAGCGGGAGGGCCTGCGAGCAGTACTTC	CASSNPTSGRACEQYF
TRBV29-1	once	TRBD1	TRBJ1-1	TGCAGCGTGGGGACAGGGTGGACTGAAGCTTTCTTT	CSVGTGWTEAFF
TRBV5-1	.	TRBD1	TRBJ2-1	TGCGCCAGCAGCTTGGGACAGGGGGTCGATGAGCAGTTCTTC	CASSLGQGVDEQFF
TRBV5-1	.	TRBD2	TRBJ2-1	TGCGCCAGCAGTTATCTAGCGGGAGAGGACAATGAGCAGTTCTTC	CASSYLAGEDNEQFF
TRBV15	.	TRBD2	TRBJ2-7	TGTGCCACCGCGGGGGGGGCAAGCTCCTACGAGCAGTACTTC	CATAGGASSYEQYF
TRBV29-1	.	.	TRBJ1-1	TGCAGCGGTGCCCAGGTAACGAACACTGAAGCTTTCTTT	CSGAQVTNTEAFF
TRBV21-1	once	.	TRBJ2-2	TGTGCCAGCAGCAAAGTAAGGCTAGAGGGTGCCGGCCCCGGGGAGCTGTTTTTT	CASSKVRLEGAGPGELFF
TRBV5-8	.	.	TRBJ2-6	TGTGCCAGCAGACAGGGCGGTGGGGCCAACGTCCTGACTTTC	CASRQGGGANVLTF
TRBV28	.	.	TRBJ1-2	TGTGCCAGCAGTTTACCCAGTTTGGTCGGCTACACCTTC	CASSLPSLVGYTF
TRBV5-4	.	TRBD2	TRBJ2-7	TGTGCCAGCAGGGTCGGACTAGCGGGAGGTAACTACGAGCAGTACTTC	CASRVGLAGGNYEQYF
TRBV21-1	.	.	TRBJ2-5	TGTGCCAGCAGACTAGCGGGAGGGCTGGGTATCGAGACCCAGTACTTC	CASRLAGGLGIETQYF
TRBV28	.	.	TRBJ2-7	TGTGCCAGCAATACGCCGGGACACCACAGGTACGAGCAGTACTTC	CASNTPGHHRYEQYF
TRBV5-1	.	.	TRBJ1-3	TGCGCCAGCAGCTTGGCGGGGTACGGAAACACCATATATTTT	CASSLAGYGNTIYF
TRBV9	.	TRBD1	TRBJ2-3	TGTGCCAGCAGCGTAGTGACAGGGGCAGATACGCAATATTTT	CASSVVTGADTQYF
TRBV5-1	once	.	TRBJ1-1	TGCGCCAGCAGCTTTGCGGGGGCGCAGAACACTGAAGCTTTCTTT	CASSFAGAQNTEAFF
TRBV2	.	TRBD1	TRBJ2-6	TGTGCCAGCAGTGATGGGGCAGGGGGCATCAACGTCCTGACTTTC	CASSDGAGGINVLTF
TRBV10-1	.	.	TRBJ1-5	TGCGCCAGCAGTGAGACGACAGCAAAAAATCAGCCCCAGCATTTT	CASSETTAKNQPQHF
TRBV4-1	.	TRBD2	TRBJ2-1	TGCGCCAGCAGCCAGGTAGCGGGAGGATCCTACAATGAGCAGTTCTTC	CASSQVAGGSYNEQFF
TRBV6-4	.	TRBD1	TRBJ1-5	TGTGCCAGCAGTCCCGACAGGGGGAGTCAGCCCCAGCATTTT	CASSPDRGSQPQHF
TRBV7-7	.	.	TRBJ1-3	TGTGCCAGCAGCTTAGGGCCGGGGGCGAGTGGAAACACCATATATTTT	CASSLGPGASGNTIYF
TRBV6-5	.	TRBD1	TRBJ1-1	TGTGCCAGCAGTTACTGGCCGGGACAGGGGTTCACTGAAGCTTTCTTT	CASSYWPGQGFTEAFF
TRBV25-1	once	.	TRBJ2-7	TGTGCCAGCAGTGTCCAAGGGGGGTTAAGGGGCGAGCAGTACTTC	CASSVQGGLRGEQYF